This is a list of T cell receptor beta chains from one sample in a study of control samples from healthy donors and cancer patients. Sequencing was performed with immunoSEQ multiplex PCR; in TCRdb, only in-frame clones are kept and a portion is missing. The sample carries about 75,000 clones, 84% recorded once. Material: blood. All receptors come from a man aged 45-65 years in good health. Each CDR3 is given with its conserved first and last residue. The D gene is left open where the match is weak.

>.|TRBJ2-3|TRBV12-5
CASGVGTDPSTDTQYF
>.|TRBJ1-1|TRBV9
CASSVDGGNTEAFF
>.|TRBJ2-1|TRBV7-7
CASSLAMTTAYNEQFF
>.|TRBJ2-1|TRBV24-1
CATSDDLLRQFF
>.|TRBJ1-6|TRBV6-5
CASSYRGQLNSPLHF
>TRBD1|TRBJ2-1|TRBV7-9
CASSDPIWGQGSDEQFF
>.|TRBJ1-2|TRBV30
CAWSVTSGYTF
>.|TRBJ1-5|TRBV5-5
CASSFQTGSNQPQHF
>TRBD1|TRBJ2-1|TRBV3-1/TRBV3-2
CASSPVTGGYNEQFF
>TRBD2|TRBJ2-1|TRBV2
CASRGLAGNSYNEQFF
>TRBD1|TRBJ1-1|TRBV19
CAVGTGFGTEAFF
>.|TRBJ1-4|TRBV19
CASSKTAFNEKLFF
>.|TRBJ1-4|TRBV7-9
CASSPWDGNEKLFF
>TRBD2|TRBJ2-1|TRBV11-1
CASSLGTRLANEQFF
>.|TRBJ2-5|TRBV20-1
CSMDREETQYF
>TRBD2|TRBJ2-1|TRBV9
CASSVEIQRGDNEQFF
>.|TRBJ1-2|TRBV18
CASSPNRDTDGYTF
>.|TRBJ1-3|TRBV11-2
CASSLDRLFSGNTIYF
>TRBD2|TRBJ2-2|TRBV7-2
CASSFGAGGVTGELFF
>.|TRBJ2-7|TRBV6-2/TRBV6-3
CASSPTLPSSYEQYF
>.|TRBJ1-6|TRBV9
CASSVQGDNSPLHF
>.|TRBJ2-4|TRBV4-3
CASSQDGGATQNIQYF
>.|TRBJ1-1|TRBV2
CASSQTGYTEAFF
>.|TRBJ1-3|TRBV7-2
CASSADGSSGNTIYF
>.|TRBJ1-1|TRBV5-8
CASSLSIVRWMNTEAFF
>.|TRBJ1-2|TRBV12-3/TRBV12-4
CASSFGGFSGYTF
>TRBD1|TRBJ1-2|TRBV19
CASTRTGEANYGYTF
>.|TRBJ2-5|TRBV7-2
CASSLMETQYF
>.|TRBJ2-5|TRBV6-2/TRBV6-3
CASSPTLNIGETQYF
>.|TRBJ2-5|TRBV5-6
CASSWAGTGLWETQYF